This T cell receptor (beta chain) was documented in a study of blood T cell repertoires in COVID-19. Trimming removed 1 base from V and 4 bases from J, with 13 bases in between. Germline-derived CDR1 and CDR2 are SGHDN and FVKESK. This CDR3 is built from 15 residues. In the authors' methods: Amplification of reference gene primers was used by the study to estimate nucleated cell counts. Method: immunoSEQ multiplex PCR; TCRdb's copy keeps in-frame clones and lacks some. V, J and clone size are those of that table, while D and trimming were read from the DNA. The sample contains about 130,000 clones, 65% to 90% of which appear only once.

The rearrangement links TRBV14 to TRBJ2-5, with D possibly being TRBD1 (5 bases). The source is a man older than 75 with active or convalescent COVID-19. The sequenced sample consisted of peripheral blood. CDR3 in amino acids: CASSQVMGQGETQYF. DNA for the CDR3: TGTGCCAGCAGCCAAGTAATGGGGCAGGGAGAGACCCAGTACTTC. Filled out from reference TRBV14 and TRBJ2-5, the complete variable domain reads EAGVTQFPSHSVIEKGQTVTLRCDPISGHDNLYWYRRVMGKEIKFLLHFVKESKQDESGMPNNRFLAERTGGTYSTLKVQPAELEDSGVYFCASSQVMGQGETQYFGPGTRLLVL.